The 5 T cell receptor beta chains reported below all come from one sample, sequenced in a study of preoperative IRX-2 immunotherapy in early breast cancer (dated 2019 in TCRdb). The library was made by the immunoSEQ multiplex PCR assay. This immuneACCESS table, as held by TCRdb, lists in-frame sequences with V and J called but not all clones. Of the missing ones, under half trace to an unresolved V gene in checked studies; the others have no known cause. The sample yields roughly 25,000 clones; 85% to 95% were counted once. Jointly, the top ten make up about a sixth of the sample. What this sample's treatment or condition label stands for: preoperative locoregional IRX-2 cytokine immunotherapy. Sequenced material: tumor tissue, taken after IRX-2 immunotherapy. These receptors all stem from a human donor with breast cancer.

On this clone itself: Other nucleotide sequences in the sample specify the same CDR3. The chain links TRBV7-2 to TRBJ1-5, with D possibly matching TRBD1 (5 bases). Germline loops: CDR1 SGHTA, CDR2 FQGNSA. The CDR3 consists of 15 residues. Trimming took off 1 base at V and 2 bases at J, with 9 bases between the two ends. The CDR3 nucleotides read TGTGCCAGCAGCTTAGGTTCGGGGGGCAATCAGCCCCAGCATTTT. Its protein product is CASSLGSGGNQPQHF.

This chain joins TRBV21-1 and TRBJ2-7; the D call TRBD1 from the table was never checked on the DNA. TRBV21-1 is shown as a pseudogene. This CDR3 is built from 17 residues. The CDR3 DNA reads TGTGCCAGCAGCAAAGCGCTAACTACCGGGACAACCTACGAGCAGTACTTC. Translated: CASSKALTTGTTYEQYF.

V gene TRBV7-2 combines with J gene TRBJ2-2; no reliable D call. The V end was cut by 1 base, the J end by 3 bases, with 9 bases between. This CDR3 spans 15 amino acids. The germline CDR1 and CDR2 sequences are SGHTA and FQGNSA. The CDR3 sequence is CASSLGRGDTGELFF. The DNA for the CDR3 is TGTGCCAGCAGCTTAGGACGAGGAGACACCGGGGAGCTGTTTTTT.

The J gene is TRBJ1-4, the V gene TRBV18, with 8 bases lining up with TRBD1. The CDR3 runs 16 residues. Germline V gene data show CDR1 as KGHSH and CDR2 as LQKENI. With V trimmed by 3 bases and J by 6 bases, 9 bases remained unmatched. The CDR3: CASSPLRGQGDEKLFF. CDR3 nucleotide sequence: TGTGCCAGCTCACCTTTACGTGGACAGGGCGATGAAAAACTGTTTTTT.

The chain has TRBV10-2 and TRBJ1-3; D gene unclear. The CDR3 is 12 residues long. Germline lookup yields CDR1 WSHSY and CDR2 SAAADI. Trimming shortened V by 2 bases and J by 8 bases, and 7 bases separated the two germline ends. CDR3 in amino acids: CASSERRDTIYF. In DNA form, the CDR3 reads TGCGCCAGCAGTGAGCGGAGAGACACCATATATTTT.